This T cell receptor (beta chain) was retrieved from a study of vaccination effects on CD4 cells after COVID-19. Here immunoSEQ multiplex PCR was the method, and the copy in TCRdb shows in-frame clones only, minus some. The profile shows 60,000 to 85,000 clones, around 70% of them singletons. Pools of viral peptides were used by the ViraFEST assay to expand antigen-specific CD4+ T cells ahead of sequencing. Culture lasted 10 days before CD4+ T cell isolation. The cohort was immunized with two doses of either the BNT162b2 or mRNA-1273 vaccine. With regard to this clone: Its matching antigen is unknown.

The germline CDR1 and CDR2 sequences are SQVTM and ANQGSEA. The trim removed 6 bases at V and 2 bases at J, leaving 3 bases unmatched. This CDR3 is 12 amino acids long. The source material was CD4+ T cells from PBMCs cultured with HCoV-229E spike peptides, sampled after COVID-19 vaccination. The receptor comes from a human donor who received a COVID-19 vaccine. The chain combines TRBV29-1 with TRBJ1-2, with TRBD1 matching over 7 bases. The CDR3 loop reads CSVGGQNYGYTF. The CDR3 DNA is TGCAGCGTCGGGGGACAGAACTATGGCTACACCTTC.